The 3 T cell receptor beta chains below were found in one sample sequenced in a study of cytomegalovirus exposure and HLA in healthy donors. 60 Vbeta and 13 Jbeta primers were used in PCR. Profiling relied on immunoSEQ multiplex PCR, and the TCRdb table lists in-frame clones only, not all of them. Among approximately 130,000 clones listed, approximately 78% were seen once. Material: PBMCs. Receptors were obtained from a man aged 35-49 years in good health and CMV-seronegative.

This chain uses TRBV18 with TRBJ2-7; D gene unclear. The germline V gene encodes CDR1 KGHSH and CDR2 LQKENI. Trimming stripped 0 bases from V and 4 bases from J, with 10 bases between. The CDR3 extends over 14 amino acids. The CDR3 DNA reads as TGTGCCAGCTCACCACCGGCACAGCCTTACGAGCAGTACTTC. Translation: CASSPPAQPYEQYF. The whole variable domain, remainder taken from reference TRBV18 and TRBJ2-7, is NAGVMQNPRHLVRRRGQEARLRCSPMKGHSHVYWYRQLPEEGLKFMVYLQKENIIDESGMPKERFSAEFPKEGPSILRIQQVVRGDSAAYFCASSPPAQPYEQYFGPGTRLTVT.

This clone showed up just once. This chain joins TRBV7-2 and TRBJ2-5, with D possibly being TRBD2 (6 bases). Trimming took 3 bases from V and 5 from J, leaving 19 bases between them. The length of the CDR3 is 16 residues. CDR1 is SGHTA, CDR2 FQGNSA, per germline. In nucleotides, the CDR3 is TGTGCCAGCAGCTTCGGGGGTAGCGGCGTTGGGGAGACCCAGTACTTC. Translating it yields CASSFGGSGVGETQYF.

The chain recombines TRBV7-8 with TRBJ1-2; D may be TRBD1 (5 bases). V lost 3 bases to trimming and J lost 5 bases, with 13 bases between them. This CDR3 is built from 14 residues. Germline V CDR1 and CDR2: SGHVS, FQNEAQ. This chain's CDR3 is CASSLGTGSYGYTF. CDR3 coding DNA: TGTGCCAGCAGCTTGGGAACAGGATCTTATGGCTACACCTTC.